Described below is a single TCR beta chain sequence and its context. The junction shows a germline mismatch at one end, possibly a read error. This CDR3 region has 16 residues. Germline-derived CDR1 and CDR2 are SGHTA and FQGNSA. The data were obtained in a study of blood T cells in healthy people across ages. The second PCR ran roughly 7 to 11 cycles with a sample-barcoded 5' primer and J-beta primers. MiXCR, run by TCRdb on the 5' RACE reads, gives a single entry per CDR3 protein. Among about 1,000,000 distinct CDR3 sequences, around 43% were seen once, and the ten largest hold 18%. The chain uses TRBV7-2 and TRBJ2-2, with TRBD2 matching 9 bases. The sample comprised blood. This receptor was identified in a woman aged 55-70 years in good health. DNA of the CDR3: TGTGCAAGCAGCTTACGCGGGAGGGCCGTTGTCGGGGAGCTGTTTTTT. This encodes CASSLRGRAVVGELFF.